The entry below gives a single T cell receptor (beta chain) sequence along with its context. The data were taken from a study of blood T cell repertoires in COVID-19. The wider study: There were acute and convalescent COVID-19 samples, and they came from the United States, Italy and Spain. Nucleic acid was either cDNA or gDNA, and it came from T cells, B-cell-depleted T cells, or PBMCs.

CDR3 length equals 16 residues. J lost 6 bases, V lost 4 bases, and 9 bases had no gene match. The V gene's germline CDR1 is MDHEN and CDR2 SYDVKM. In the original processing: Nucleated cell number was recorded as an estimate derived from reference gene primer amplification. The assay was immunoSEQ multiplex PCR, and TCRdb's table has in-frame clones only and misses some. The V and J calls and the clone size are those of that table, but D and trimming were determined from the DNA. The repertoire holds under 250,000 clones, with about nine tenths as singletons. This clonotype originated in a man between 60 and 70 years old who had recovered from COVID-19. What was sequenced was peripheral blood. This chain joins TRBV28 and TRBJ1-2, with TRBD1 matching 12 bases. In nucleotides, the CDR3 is TGTGCCAGCAGTTCCCCGCCGGGACAGGGGGCGCATGGCTACACCTTC. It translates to CASSSPPGQGAHGYTF.